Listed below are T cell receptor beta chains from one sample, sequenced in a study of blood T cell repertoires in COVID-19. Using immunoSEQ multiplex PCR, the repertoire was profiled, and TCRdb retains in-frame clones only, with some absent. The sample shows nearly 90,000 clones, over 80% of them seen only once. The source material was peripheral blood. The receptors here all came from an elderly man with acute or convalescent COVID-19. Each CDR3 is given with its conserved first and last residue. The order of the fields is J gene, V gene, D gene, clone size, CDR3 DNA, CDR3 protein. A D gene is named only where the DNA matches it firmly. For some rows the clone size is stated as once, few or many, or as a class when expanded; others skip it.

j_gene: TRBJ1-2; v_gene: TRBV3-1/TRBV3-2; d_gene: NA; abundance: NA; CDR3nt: TGTGCCAGCAGCCAAAGTTACAGCTATGGCTACACCTTC; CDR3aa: CASSQSYSYGYTF
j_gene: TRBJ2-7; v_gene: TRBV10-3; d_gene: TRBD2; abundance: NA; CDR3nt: TGTGCCATCGGACTAGCGGGACGTGGGGAGCAGTACTTC; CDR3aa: CAIGLAGRGEQYF
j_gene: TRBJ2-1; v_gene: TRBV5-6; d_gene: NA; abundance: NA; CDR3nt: TGTGCCAGCAGCTTGGGTAGTATCGGTGAGCAGTTCTTC; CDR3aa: CASSLGSIGEQFF
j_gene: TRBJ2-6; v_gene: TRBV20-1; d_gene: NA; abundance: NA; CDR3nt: TGCGGCCTGCTTACAGCCAACGTCCTGACTTTC; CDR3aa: CGLLTANVLTF
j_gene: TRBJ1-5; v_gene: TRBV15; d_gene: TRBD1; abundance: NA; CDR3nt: TGTGCCACCAGTCGGACAGGGTCGGTTCAGCCCCAGCATTTT; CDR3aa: CATSRTGSVQPQHF
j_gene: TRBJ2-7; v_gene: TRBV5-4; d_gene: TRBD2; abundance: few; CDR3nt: TGTGCCAGCAGCCCCGGGACTAGCAGCATCTACGAGCAGTACTTC; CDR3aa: CASSPGTSSIYEQYF
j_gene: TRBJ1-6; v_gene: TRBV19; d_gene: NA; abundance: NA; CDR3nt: TGTGCCAGTAGTATAGGGAGTCAGACTAATTCACCCCTCCACTTT; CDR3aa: CASSIGSQTNSPLHF
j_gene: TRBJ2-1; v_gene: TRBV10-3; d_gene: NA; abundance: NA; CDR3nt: TGTGCCATCAGTGAGTCGGGGCAGTCGAAGGAGCAGTTCTTC; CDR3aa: CAISESGQSKEQFF
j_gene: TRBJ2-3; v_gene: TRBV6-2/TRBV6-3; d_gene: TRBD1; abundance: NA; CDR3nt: TGTGCCAGCAGCCGGGGACAGGTAGGCGCAGATACGCAGTATTTT; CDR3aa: CASSRGQVGADTQYF
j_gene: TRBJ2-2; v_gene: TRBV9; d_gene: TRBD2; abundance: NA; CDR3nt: TGTGCCAGCAGCCCCCGACGGGGGGGAGGAAGTGCAGGGGAGCTGTTTTTT; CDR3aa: CASSPRRGGGSAGELFF
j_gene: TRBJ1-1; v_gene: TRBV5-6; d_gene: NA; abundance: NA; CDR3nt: TGTGCCAGCAGCTCTACAGGGCCGCAGAACACTGAAGCTTTCTTT; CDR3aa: CASSSTGPQNTEAFF
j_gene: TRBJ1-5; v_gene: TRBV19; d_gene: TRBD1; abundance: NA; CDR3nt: TGTGCCAGTAGGACAGGGGATAGCAATCAGCCCCAGCATTTT; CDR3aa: CASRTGDSNQPQHF
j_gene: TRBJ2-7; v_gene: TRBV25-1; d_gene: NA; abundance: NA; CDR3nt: TGTGCCAGCAGGCAGGGTTCCCTCTACGAGCAGTACTTC; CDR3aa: CASRQGSLYEQYF
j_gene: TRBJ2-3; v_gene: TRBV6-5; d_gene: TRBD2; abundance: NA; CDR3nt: TGTGCCAGCAGAGGAGCGGGGGAGGGCAGAGATACGCAGTATTTT; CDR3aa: CASRGAGEGRDTQYF
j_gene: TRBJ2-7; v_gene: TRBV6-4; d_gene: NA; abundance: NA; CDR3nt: TGTGCCAGCAGTGACGGGCAGGGCTACGAGCAGTACTTC; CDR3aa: CASSDGQGYEQYF
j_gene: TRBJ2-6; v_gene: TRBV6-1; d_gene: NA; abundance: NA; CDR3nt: TGTGCCAGCAGTGAAAACGGGAACTCTGGGGCCAACGTCCTGACTTTC; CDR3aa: CASSENGNSGANVLTF
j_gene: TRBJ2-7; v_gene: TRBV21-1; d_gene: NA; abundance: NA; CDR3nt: TGTGCCAGCAAGAGGGACAGGGCTTCCTACGAGCAGTACTTC; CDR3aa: CASKRDRASYEQYF
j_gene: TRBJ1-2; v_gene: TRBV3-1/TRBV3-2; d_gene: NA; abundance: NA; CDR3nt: TGTGCCAGCAGCCCGACATTTTCCGGGACTGCTTCCTATGGCTACACCTTC; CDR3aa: CASSPTFSGTASYGYTF
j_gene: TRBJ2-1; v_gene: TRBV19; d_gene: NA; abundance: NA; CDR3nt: TGTGCCAGTTCCCTTAGGGGCGATGCTTACAATGAGCAGTTCTTC; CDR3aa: CASSLRGDAYNEQFF
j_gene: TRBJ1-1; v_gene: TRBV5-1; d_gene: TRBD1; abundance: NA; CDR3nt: TGCGCCAGCAGCACCCGACAGGGGGCGAACGCTGAAGCTTTCTTT; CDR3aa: CASSTRQGANAEAFF